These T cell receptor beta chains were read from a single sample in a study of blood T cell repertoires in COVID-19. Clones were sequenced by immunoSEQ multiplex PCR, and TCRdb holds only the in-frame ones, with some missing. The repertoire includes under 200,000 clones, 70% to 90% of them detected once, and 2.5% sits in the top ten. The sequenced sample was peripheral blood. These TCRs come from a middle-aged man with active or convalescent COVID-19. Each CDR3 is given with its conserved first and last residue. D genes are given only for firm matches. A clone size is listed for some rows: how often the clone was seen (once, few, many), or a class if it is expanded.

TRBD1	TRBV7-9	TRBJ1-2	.	CASSPIPSTGYLIGYTF	TGTGCCAGCAGCCCGATCCCCTCGACAGGGTACCTAATAGGCTACACCTTC
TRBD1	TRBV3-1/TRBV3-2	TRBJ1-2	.	CASSQRDSYYGYTF	TGTGCCAGCAGCCAACGGGACAGCTACTATGGCTACACCTTC
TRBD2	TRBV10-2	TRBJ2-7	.	CASSEGLAVAYEQYF	TGCGCCAGCAGTGAGGGGCTAGCGGTCGCCTACGAGCAGTACTTC
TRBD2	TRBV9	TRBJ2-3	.	CASSVGLAGATDTQYF	TGTGCCAGCAGCGTAGGGCTAGCGGGGGCTACAGATACGCAGTATTTT
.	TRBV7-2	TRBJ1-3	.	CASSLGGQSSGNTIYF	TGTGCCAGCAGCTTAGGAGGACAGTCCTCTGGAAACACCATATATTTT
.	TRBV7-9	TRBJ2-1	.	CASSPPWRNSDEQFF	TGTGCCAGCAGCCCCCCCTGGAGGAACTCCGATGAGCAGTTCTTC
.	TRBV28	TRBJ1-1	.	CASRAGTEAFF	TGTGCCAGCAGGGCGGGCACTGAAGCTTTCTTT
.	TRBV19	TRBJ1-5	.	CASMQNSNQPQHF	TGTGCCAGTATGCAGAATAGCAATCAGCCCCAGCATTTT
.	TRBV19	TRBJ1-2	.	CASRFRSSPGYTF	TGTGCCAGTAGATTTCGCAGTTCTCCAGGCTACACCTTC
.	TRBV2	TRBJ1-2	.	CASSRTDSSDYGYTF	TGTGCCAGCAGCAGGACAGACTCATCGGACTATGGCTACACCTTC
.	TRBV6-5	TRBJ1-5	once	CASSTRGVNQPQHF	TGTGCCAGCAGTACCCGGGGGGTCAATCAGCCCCAGCATTTT
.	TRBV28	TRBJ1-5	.	CASSSTNSNQPQHF	TGTGCCAGCAGTTCGACAAATAGCAATCAGCCCCAGCATTTT
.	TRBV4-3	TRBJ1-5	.	CASSQVRDQPQHF	TGCGCCAGCAGCCAAGTGAGGGATCAGCCCCAGCATTTT
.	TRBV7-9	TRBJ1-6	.	CASSLQGYSPLHF	TGTGCCAGCAGCTTACAGGGATATTCACCCCTCCACTTT
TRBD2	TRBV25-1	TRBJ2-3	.	CASSESQGGTDTQYF	TGTGCCAGCAGTGAATCGCAGGGAGGGACAGATACGCAGTATTTT
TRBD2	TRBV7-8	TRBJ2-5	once	CASSPARLAQQTQYF	TGTGCCAGCAGCCCGGCCCGACTAGCGCAGCAGACCCAGTACTTC
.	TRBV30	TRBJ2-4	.	CAWSPGPSGVYIQYF	TGTGCCTGGAGTCCAGGCCCCTCCGGGGTGTACATTCAGTACTTC
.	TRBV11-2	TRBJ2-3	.	CASSLDRGRDTQYF	TGTGCCAGCAGCTTAGATCGGGGAAGGGATACGCAGTATTTT
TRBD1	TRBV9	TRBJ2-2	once	CASSVASGTDTGELFF	TGTGCCAGCAGCGTAGCTTCCGGGACAGACACCGGGGAGCTGTTTTTT
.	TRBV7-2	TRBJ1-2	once	CASSFASRGNYGYTF	TGTGCCAGCAGCTTCGCCTCCCGGGGTAACTATGGCTACACCTTC
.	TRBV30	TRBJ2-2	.	CAWSLQVTGELFF	TGTGCCTGGAGTTTACAGGTCACCGGGGAGCTGTTTTTT
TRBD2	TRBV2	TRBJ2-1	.	CASRGTSGAHNEQFF	TGTGCCAGCAGGGGGACTAGCGGGGCTCACAATGAGCAGTTCTTC
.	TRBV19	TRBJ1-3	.	CASSRGSGNTIYF	TGTGCCAGTAGCAGGGGCTCTGGAAACACCATATATTTT
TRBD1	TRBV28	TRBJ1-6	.	CASSFMGTGDSPLHF	TGTGCCAGCAGTTTCATGGGGACAGGGGATTCACCCCTCCACTTT
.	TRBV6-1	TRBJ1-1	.	CASSDRQATNTEAFF	TGTGCCAGCAGTGACCGACAGGCGACGAACACTGAAGCTTTCTTT
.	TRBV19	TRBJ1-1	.	CASSIAGSGGTEAFF	TGTGCCAGTAGTATTGCGGGGTCTGGGGGCACTGAAGCTTTCTTT
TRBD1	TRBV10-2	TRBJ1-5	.	CASSEAGGLFSNQPQHF	TGCGCCAGCAGTGAGGCAGGGGGCCTTTTTAGCAATCAGCCCCAGCATTTT
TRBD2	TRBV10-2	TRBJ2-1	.	CASGTREIMGGEQFF	TGCGCCAGCGGGACTAGGGAGATAATGGGCGGTGAGCAGTTCTTC
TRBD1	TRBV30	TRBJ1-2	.	CAFPGQGKNYGYTF	TGTGCCTTTCCGGGACAGGGTAAAAACTATGGCTACACCTTC
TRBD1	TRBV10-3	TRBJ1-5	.	CAIRGQGVGQPQHF	TGTGCCATCAGGGGACAGGGAGTAGGCCAGCCCCAGCATTTT
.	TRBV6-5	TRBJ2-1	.	CASTAGQVSYNEQFF	TGTGCCAGCACAGCGGGACAGGTCTCCTACAATGAGCAGTTCTTC
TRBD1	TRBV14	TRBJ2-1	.	CASSQEWTGTGEVRAYNEQFF	TGTGCCAGCAGCCAAGAGTGGACCGGGACAGGGGAAGTTAGGGCCTACAATGAGCAGTTCTTC
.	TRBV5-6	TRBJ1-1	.	CASSSGQEAFF	TGTGCCAGCAGCTCCGGACAGGAAGCTTTCTTT
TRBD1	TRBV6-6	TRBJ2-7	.	CASSPVTGDYEQYF	TGTGCCAGCAGCCCCGTTACAGGGGACTACGAGCAGTACTTC